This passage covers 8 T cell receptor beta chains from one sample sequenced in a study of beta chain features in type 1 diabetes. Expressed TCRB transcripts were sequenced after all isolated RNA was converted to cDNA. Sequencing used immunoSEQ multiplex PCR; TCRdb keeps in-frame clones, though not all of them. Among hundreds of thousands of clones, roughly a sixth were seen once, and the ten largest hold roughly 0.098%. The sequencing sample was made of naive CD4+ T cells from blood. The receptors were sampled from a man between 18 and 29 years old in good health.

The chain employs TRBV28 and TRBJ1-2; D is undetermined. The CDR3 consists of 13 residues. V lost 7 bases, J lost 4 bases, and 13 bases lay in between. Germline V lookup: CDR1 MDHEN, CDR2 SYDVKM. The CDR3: CASNRLPLYGYTF. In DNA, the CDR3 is TGTGCCAGCAATAGGCTCCCCCTCTATGGCTACACCTTC.

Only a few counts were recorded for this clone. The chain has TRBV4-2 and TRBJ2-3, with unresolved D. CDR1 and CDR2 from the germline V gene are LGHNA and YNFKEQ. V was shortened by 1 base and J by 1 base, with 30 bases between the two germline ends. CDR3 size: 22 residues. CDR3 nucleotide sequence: TGTGCCAGCAGCCAAGGAGAACTACATCTCGACCGATCTCCTAACCGCACAGATACGCAGTATTTT. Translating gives CASSQGELHLDRSPNRTDTQYF.

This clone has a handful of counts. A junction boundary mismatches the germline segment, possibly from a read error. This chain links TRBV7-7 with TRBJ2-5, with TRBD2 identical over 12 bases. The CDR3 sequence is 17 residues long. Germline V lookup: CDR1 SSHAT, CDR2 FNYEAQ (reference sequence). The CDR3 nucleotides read TGTGCTAGCAGCTTACCTATAACTAGCGGGGGGAAGGAGACCCAGTACTTC. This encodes CASSLPITSGGKETQYF.

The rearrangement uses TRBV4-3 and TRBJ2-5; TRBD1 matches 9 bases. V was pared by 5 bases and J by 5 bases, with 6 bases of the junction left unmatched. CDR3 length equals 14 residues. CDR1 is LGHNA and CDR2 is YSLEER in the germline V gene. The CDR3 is CASSETGGMETQYF. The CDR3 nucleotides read TGCGCCAGCAGCGAAACAGGGGGCATGGAGACCCAGTACTTC.

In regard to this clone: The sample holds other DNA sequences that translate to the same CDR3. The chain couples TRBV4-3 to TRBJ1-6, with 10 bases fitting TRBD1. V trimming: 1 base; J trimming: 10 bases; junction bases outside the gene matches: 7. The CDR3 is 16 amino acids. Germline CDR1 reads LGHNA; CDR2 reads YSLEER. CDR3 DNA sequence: TGCGCCAGCAGCCAAGGCCCGGACAGGGGGGGATCACCCCTCCACTTT. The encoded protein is CASSQGPDRGGSPLHF.

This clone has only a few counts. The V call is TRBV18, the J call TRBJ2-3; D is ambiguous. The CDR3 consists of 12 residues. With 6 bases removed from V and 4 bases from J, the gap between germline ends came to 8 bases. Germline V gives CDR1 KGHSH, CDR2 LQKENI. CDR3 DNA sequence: TGTGCCAGCTCGATTGTGCCAGATACGCAGTATTTT. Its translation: CASSIVPDTQYF.

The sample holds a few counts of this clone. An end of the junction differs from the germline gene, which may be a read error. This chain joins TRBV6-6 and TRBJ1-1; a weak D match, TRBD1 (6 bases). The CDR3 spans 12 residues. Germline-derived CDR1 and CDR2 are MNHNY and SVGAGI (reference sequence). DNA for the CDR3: TGTGCCATCAGTGAGTCGGGGGACAAAGCTTTCTTT. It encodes CAISESGDKAFF.

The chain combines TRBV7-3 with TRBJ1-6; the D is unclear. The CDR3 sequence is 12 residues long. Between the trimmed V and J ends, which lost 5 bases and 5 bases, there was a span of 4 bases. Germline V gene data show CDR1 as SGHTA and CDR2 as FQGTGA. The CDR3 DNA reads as TGTGCCAGCAGCCGAAATAATTCACCCCTCCACTTT. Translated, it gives CASSRNNSPLHF.